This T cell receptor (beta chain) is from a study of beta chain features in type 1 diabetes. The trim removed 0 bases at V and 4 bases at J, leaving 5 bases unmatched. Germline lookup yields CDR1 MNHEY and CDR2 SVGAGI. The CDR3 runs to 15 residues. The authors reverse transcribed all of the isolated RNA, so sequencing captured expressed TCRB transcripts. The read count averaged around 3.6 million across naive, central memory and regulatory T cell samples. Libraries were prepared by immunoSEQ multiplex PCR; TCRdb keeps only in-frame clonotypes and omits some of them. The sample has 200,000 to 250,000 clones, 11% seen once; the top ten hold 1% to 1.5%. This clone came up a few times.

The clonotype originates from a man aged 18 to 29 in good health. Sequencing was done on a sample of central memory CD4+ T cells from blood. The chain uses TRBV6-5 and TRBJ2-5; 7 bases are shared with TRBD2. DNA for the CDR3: TGTGCCAGCAGTTACTCGGCGGGGAGGGGAGAGACCCAGTACTTC. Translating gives CASSYSAGRGETQYF.